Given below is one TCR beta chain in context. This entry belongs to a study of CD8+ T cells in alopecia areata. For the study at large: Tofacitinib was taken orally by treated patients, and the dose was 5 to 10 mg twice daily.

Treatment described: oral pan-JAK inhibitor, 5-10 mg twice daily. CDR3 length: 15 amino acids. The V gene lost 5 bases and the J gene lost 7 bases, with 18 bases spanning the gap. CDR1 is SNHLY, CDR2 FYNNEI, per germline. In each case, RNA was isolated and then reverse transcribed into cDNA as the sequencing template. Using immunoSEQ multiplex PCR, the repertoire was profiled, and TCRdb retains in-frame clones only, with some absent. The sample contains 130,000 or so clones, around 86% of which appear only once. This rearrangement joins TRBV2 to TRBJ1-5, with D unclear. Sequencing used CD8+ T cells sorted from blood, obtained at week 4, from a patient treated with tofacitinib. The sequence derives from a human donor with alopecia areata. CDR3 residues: CASSRALETGQPQHF. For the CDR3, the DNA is TGTGCCAGCAGTCGCGCCCTTGAAACGGGACAGCCCCAGCATTTT.